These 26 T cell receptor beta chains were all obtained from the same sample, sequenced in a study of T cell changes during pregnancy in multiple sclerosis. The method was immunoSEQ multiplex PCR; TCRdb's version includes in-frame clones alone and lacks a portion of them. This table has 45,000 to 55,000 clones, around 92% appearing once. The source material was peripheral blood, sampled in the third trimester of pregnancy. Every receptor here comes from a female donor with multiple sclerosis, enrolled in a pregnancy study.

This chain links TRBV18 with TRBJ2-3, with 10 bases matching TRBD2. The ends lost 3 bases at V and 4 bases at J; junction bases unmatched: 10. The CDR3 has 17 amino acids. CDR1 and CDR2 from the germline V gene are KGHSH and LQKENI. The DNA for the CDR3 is TGTGCCAGCTCACCCTTAAGTTCGCTAGCGGGAGCAGATACGCAGTATTTT. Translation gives CASSPLSSLAGADTQYF.

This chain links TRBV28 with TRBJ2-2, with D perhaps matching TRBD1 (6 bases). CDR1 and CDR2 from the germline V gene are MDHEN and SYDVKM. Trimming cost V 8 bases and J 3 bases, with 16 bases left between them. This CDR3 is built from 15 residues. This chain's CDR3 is CASESRQGYTGELFF. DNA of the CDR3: TGTGCCAGCGAGTCGCGTCAGGGGTACACCGGGGAGCTGTTTTTT.

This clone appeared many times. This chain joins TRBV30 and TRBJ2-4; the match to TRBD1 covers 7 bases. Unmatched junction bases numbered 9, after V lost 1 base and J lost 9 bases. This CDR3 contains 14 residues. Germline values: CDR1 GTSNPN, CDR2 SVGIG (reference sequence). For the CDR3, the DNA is TGTGCCTGGAGTGGCACAGGGGATGTTGGCATTCAGTACTTC. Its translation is CAWSGTGDVGIQYF.

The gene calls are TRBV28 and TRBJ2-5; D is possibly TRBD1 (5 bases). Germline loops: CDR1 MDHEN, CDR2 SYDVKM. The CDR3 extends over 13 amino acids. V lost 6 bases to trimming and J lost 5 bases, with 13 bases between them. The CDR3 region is CASSRVLGETQYF. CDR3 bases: TGTGCCAGCAGCAGGGTCCTGGGCGAGACCCAGTACTTC.

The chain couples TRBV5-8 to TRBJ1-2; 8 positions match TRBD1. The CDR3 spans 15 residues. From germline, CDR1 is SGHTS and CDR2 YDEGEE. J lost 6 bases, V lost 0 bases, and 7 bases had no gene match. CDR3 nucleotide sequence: TGTGCCAGCAGCTTGGGGACAGGGAAAATCGATGGCTACACCTTC. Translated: CASSLGTGKIDGYTF.

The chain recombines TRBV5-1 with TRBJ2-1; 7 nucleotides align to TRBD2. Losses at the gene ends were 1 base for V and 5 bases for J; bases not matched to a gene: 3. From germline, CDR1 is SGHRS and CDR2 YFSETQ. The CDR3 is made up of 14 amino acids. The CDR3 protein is CASSLPSGNNEQFF. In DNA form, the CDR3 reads TGCGCCAGCAGCTTGCCTAGCGGTAACAATGAGCAGTTCTTC. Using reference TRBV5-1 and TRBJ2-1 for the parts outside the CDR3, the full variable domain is KAGVTQTPRYLIKTRGQQVTLSCSPISGHRSVSWYQQTPGQGLQFLFEYFSETQRNKGNFPGRFSGRQFSNSRSEMNVSTLELGDSALYLCASSLPSGNNEQFFGPGTRLTVL.

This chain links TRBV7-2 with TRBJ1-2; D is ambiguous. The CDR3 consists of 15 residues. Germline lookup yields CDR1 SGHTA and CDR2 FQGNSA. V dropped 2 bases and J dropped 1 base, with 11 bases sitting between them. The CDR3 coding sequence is TGTGCCAGCAGCTTAAGTGGCAGCGATAACTATGGCTACACCTTC. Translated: CASSLSGSDNYGYTF.

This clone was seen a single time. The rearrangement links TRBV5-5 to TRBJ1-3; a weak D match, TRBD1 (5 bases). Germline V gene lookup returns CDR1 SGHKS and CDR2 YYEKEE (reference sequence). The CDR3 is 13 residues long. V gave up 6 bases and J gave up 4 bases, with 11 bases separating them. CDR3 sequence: CASTPAGGNTIYF. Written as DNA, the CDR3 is TGTGCCAGCACCCCCGCAGGGGGAAACACCATATATTTT.

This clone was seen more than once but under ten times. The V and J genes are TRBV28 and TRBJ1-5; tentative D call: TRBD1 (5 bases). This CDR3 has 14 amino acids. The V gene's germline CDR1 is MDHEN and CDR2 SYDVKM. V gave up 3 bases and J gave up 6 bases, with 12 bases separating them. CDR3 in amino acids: CASSLPQVGQPQHF. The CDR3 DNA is TGTGCCAGCAGTTTGCCACAGGTGGGTCAGCCCCAGCATTTT.

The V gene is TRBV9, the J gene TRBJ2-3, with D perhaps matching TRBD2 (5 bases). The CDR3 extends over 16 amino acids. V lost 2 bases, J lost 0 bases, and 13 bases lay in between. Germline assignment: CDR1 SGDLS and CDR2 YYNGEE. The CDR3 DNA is TGTGCCAGCAGCGTCGTTGCCTCTAGCAGCACAGATACGCAGTATTTT. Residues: CASSVVASSSTDTQYF.

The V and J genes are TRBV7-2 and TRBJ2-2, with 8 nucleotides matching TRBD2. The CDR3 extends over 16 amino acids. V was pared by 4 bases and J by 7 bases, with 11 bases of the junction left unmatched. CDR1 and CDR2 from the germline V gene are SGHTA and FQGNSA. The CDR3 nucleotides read TGTGCCAGCAGCTCCTTGGGGCGGGAGGAAGGCGGGGAGCTGTTTTTT. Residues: CASSSLGREEGGELFF.

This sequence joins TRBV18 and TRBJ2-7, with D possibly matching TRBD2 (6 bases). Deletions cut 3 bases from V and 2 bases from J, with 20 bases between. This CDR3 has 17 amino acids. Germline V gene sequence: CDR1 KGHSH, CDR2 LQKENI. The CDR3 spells CASSPPEAGSLTYEQYF. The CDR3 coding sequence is TGTGCCAGCTCACCCCCGGAGGCGGGATCCCTAACCTACGAGCAGTACTTC.

The CDR3 spells CASSLNLGEKLFF. The CDR3 DNA reads TGTGCCAGCAGCTTAAACCTTGGCGAAAAACTGTTTTTT. This sequence joins TRBV7-3 and TRBJ1-4; D not certain. This CDR3 comprises 13 residues. Looked up from germline, CDR1 is SGHTA and CDR2 is FQGTGA. The ends were cut back, 1 base at V and 8 bases at J, with 8 bases in the middle.

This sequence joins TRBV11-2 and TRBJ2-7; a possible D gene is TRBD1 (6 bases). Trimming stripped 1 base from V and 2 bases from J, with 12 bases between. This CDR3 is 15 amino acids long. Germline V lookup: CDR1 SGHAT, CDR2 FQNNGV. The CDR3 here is CASSLGRGPPYEQYF. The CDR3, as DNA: TGTGCCAGCAGCTTAGGCAGGGGACCCCCCTACGAGCAGTACTTC.

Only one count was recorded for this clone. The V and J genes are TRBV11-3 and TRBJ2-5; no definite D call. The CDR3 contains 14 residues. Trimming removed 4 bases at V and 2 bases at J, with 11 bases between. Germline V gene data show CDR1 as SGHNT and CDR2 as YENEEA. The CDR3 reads CASSYAKLQETQYF. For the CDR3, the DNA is TGTGCCAGCAGCTACGCGAAGTTACAAGAGACCCAGTACTTC.

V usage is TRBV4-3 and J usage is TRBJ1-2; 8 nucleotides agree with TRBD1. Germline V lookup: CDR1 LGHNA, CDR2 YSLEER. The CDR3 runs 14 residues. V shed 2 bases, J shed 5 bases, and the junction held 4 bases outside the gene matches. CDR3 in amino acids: CASSQLQGGYGYTF. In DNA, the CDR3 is TGCGCCAGCAGCCAACTACAGGGGGGGTATGGCTACACCTTC.

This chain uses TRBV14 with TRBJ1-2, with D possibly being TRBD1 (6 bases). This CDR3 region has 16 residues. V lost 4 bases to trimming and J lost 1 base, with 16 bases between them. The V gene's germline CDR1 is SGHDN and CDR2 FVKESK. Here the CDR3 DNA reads TGTGCCAGCAGCCGGGCATTGGGGGGGCTTAACTATGGCTACACCTTC. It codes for CASSRALGGLNYGYTF.

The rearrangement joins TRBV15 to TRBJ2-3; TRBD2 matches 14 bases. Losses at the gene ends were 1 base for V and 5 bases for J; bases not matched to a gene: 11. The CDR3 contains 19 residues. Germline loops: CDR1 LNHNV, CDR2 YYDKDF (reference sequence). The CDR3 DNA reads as TGTGCCACCAGCAGAGTGCTCGGGACTAGCGGGGGAAGGGGAGATACGCAGTATTTT. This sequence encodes CATSRVLGTSGGRGDTQYF.

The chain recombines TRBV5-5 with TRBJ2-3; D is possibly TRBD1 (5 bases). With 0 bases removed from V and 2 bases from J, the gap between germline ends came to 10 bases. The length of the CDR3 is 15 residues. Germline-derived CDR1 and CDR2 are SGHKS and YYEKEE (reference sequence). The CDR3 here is CASSLGWTLTDTQYF. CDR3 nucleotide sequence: TGTGCCAGCAGCTTGGGTTGGACACTCACAGATACGCAGTATTTT.

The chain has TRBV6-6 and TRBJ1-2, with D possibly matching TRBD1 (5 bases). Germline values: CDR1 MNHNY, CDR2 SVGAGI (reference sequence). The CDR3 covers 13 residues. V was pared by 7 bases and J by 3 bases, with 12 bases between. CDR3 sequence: CASTPTGDYGYTF. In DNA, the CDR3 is TGTGCCAGCACCCCGACGGGGGACTATGGCTACACCTTC.

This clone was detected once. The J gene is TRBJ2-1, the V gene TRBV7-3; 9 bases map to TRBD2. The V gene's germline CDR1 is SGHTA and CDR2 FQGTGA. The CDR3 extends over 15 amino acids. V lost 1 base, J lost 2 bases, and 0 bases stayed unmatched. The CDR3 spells CASSLSGGAYNEQFF. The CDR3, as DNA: TGTGCCAGCAGCTTAAGCGGGGGGGCCTACAATGAGCAGTTCTTC.

The CDR3 sequence is CASSLASGPYGYTF. The DNA for the CDR3 is TGCGCCAGCAGCTTGGCGTCGGGTCCCTATGGCTACACCTTC. This chain joins TRBV5-1 and TRBJ1-2; no definite D call. CDR3 length equals 14 residues. With 0 bases removed from V and 4 bases from J, the gap between germline ends came to 10 bases. Per germline, CDR1 SGHRS and CDR2 YFSETQ.

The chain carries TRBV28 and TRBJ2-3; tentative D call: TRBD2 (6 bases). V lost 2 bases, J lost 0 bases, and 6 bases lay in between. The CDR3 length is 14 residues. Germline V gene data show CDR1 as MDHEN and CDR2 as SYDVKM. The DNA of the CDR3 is TGTGCCAGCAGTTTACGGGGGAGCACAGATACGCAGTATTTT. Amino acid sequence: CASSLRGSTDTQYF.

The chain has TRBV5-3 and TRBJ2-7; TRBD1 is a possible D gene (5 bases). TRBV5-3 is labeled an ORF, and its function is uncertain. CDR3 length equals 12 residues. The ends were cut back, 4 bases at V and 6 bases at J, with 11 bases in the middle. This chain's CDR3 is CARSVQGSEQYF. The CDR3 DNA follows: TGTGCCAGAAGCGTTCAGGGTTCCGAGCAGTACTTC.

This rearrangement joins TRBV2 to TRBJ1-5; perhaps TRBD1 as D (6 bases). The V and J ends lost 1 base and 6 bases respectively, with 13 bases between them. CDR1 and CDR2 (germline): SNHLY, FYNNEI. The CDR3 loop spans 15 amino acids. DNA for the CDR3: TGTGCCAGCAGTGAAGGGGGTACAGGGACTCAGCCCCAGCATTTT. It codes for CASSEGGTGTQPQHF.

The CDR3 DNA is TGTGCCAGCAGCTTGCAACCGATGGGCGGGGCCAACGTCCTGACTTTC. As protein: CASSLQPMGGANVLTF. The J gene is TRBJ2-6, the V gene TRBV5-4; D is unresolved. Trimming removed 1 base from V and 4 bases from J, with 12 bases in between. Germline V gives CDR1 SGHNT, CDR2 YYREEE (reference sequence). The CDR3 spans 16 residues.